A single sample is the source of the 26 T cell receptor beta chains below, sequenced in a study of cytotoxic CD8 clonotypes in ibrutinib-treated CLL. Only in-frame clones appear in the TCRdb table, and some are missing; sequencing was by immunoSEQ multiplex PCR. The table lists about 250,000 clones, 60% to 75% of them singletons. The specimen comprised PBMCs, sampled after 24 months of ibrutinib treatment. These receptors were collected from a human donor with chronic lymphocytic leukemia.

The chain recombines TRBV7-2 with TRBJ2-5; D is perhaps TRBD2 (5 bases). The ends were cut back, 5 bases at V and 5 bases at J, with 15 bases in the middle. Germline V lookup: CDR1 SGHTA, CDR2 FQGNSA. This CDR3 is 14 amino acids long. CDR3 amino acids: CTSSPGSNRETQYF. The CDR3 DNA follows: TGTACCAGCAGCCCGGGGAGTAATAGGGAGACCCAGTACTTC.

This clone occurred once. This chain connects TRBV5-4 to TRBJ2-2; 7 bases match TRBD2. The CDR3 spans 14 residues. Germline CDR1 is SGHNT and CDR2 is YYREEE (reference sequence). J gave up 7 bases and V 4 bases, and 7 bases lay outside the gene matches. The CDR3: CASSPGGRDGELFF. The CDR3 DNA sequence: TGTGCCAGCAGCCCCGGAGGGAGGGACGGGGAGCTGTTTTTT.

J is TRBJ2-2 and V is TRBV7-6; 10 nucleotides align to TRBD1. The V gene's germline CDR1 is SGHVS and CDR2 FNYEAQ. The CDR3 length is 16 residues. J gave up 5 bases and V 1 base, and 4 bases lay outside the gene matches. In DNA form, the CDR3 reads TGTGCCAGCAGCTTAGGGGGACAGGGGAGGACCGGGGAGCTGTTTTTT. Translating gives CASSLGGQGRTGELFF.

The CDR3 sequence is CASGQGTSGANVLTF. In DNA form, the CDR3 reads TGTGCTAGTGGTCAGGGTACCTCTGGGGCCAACGTCCTGACTTTC. The V gene is TRBV7-7, the J gene TRBJ2-6, with D possibly matching TRBD1 (5 bases). This CDR3 comprises 15 residues. Germline V gives CDR1 SSHAT, CDR2 FNYEAQ (reference sequence).

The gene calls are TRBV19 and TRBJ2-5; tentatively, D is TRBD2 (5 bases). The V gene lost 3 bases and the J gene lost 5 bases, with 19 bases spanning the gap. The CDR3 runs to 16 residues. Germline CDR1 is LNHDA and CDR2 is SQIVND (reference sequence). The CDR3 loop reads CASSINRGSGWETQYF. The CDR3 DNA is TGTGCCAGTAGTATCAATAGAGGGAGCGGATGGGAGACCCAGTACTTC.

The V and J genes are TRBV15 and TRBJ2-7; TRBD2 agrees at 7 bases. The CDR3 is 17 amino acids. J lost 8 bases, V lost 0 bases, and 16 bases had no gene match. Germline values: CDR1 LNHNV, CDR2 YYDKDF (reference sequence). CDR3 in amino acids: CATSRELLLADHRKQYF. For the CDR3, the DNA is TGTGCCACCAGCAGAGAACTCCTCCTAGCGGACCACCGTAAGCAGTACTTC.

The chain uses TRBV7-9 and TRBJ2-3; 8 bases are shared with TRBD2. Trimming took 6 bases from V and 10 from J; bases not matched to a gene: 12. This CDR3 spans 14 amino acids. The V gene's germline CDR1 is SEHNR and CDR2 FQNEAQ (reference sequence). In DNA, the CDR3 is TGTGCCAGCAGGCTTGACCGGGGACTAGAAGCGCAGTATTTT. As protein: CASRLDRGLEAQYF.

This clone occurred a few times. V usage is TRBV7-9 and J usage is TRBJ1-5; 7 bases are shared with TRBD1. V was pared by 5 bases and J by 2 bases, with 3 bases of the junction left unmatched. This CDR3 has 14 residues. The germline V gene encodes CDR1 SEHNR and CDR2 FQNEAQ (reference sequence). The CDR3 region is CASSPGQGNQPQHF. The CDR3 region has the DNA TGTGCCAGCAGCCCCGGACAGGGCAATCAGCCCCAGCATTTT.

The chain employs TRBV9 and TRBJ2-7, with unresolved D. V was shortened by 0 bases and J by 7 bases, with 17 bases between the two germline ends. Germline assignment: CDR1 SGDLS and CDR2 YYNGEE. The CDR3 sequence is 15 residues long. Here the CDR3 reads CASSVDLGTEGEQYF. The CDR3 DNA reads TGTGCCAGCAGCGTAGATCTAGGAACCGAAGGAGAGCAGTACTTC.

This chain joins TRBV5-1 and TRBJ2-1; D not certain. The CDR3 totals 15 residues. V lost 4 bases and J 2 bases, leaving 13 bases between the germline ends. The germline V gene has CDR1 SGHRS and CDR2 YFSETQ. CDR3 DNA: TGCGCCAGCAGCCTTCTTGGAGAGCCCTACAATGAGCAGTTCTTC. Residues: CASSLLGEPYNEQFF.

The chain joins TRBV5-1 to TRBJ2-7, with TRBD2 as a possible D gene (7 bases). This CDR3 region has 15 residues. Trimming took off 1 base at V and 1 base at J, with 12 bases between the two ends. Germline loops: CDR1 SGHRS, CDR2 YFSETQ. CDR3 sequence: CASSLRGDISYEQYF. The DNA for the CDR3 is TGCGCCAGCAGCTTGCGGGGGGACATTTCCTACGAGCAGTACTTC.

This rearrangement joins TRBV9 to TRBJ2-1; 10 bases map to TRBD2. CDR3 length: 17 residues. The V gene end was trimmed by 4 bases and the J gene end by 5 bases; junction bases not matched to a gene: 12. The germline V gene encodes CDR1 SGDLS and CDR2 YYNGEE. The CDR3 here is CASSLRYASGSHNEQFF. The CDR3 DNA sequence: TGTGCCAGCAGCCTGCGTTATGCTAGCGGGAGTCACAATGAGCAGTTCTTC.

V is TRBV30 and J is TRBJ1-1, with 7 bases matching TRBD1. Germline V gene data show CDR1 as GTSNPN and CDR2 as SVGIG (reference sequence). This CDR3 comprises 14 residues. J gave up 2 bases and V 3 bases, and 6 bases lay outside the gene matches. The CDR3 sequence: CAWRDGTANTEAFF. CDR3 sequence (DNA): TGTGCCTGGAGAGACGGGACAGCCAACACTGAAGCTTTCTTT.

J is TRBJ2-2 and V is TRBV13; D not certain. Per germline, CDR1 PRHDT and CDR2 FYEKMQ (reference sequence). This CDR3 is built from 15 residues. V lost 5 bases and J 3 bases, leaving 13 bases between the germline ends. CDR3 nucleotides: TGTGCCAGCAGCCCCCCCTGGTGGGACACCGGGGAGCTGTTTTTT. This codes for CASSPPWWDTGELFF.

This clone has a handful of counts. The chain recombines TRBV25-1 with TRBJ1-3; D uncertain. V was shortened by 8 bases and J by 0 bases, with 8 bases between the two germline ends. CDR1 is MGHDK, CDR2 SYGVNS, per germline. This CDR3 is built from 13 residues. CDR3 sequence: CASEESSGNTIYF. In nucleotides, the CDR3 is TGTGCCAGCGAGGAGAGCTCTGGAAACACCATATATTTT.

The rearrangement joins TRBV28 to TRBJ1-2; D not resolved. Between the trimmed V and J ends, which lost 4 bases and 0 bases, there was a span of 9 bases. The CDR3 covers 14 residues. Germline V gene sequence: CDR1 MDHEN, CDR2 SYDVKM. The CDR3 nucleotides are TGTGCCAGCAGTTATGACACCTCTAACTATGGCTACACCTTC. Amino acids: CASSYDTSNYGYTF.

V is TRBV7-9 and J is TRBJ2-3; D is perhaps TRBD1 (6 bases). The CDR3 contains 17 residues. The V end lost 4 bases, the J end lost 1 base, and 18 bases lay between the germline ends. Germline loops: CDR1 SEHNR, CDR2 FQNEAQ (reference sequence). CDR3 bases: TGTGCCAGCAGCTCCCGCTGGGACACCGAAGGCACAGATACGCAGTATTTT. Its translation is CASSSRWDTEGTDTQYF.

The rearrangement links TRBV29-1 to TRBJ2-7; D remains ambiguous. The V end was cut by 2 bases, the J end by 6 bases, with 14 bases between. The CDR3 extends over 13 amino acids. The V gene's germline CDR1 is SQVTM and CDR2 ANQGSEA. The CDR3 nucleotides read TGCAGCGTTGAAATCGGAGCAAAGGGCGAGCAGTACTTC. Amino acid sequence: CSVEIGAKGEQYF.

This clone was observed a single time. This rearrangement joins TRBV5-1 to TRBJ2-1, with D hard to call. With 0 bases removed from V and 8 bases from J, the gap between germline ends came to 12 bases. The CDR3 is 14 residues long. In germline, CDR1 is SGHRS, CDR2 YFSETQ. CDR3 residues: CASSLVGVRDEQFF. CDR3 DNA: TGCGCCAGCAGCTTGGTTGGGGTTCGCGATGAGCAGTTCTTC.

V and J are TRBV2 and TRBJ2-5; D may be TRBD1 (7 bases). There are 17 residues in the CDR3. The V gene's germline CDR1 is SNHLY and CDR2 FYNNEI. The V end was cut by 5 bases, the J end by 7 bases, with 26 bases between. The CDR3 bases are TGTGCCAGCAGTCCCTCTAGCGCACAGGGGCCGCTGGGGACCCAGTACTTC. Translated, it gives CASSPSSAQGPLGTQYF.

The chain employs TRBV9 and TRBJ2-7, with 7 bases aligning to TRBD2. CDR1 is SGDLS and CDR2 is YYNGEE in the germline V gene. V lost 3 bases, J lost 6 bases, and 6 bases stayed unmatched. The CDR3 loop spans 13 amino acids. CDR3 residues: CASSAGGGSEQYF. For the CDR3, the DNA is TGTGCCAGCAGCGCGGGGGGAGGTTCCGAGCAGTACTTC.

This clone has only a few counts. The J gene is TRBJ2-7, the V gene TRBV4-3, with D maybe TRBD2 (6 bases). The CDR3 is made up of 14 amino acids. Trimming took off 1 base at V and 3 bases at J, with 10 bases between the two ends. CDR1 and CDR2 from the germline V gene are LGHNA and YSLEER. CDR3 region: CASSQGEADYEQYF. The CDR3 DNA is TGCGCCAGCAGCCAAGGGGAGGCAGACTACGAGCAGTACTTC.

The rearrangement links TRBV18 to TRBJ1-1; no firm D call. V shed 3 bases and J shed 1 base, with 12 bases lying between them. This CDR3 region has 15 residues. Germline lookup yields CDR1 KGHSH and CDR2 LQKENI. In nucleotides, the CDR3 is TGTGCCAGCTCACCGGTGGGTTCGGGGAACACTGAAGCTTTCTTT. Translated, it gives CASSPVGSGNTEAFF.

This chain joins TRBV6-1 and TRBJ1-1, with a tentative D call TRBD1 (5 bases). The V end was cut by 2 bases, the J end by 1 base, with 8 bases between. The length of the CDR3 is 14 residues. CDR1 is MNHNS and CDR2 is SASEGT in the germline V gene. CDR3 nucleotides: TGTGCCAGCAGTGAACAGGGAAGGAACACTGAAGCTTTCTTT. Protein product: CASSEQGRNTEAFF.

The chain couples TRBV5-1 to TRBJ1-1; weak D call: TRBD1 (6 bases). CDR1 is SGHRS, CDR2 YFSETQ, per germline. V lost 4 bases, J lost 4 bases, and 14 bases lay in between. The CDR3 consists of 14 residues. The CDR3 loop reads CASSPEGGGTEAFF. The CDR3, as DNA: TGCGCCAGCAGCCCGGAAGGGGGAGGCACTGAAGCTTTCTTT.

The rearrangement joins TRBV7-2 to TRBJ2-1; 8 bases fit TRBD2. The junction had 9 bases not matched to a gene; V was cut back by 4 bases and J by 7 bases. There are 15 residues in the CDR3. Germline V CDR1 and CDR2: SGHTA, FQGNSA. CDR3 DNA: TGTGCCAGCAGCTCAGCGGGGCGGGAGGTGAATGAGCAGTTCTTC. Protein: CASSSAGREVNEQFF.